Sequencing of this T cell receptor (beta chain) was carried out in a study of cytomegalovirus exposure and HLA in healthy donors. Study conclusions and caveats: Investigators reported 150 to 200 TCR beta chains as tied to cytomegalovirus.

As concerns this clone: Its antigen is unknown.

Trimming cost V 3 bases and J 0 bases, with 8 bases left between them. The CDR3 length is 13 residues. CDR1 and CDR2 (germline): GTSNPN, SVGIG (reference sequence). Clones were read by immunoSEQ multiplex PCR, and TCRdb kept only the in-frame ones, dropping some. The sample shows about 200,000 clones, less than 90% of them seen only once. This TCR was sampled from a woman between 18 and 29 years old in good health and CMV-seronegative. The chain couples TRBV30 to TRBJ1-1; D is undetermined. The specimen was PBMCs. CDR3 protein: CAWSTDMNTEAFF. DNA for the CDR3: TGTGCCTGGAGCACAGACATGAACACTGAAGCTTTCTTT.